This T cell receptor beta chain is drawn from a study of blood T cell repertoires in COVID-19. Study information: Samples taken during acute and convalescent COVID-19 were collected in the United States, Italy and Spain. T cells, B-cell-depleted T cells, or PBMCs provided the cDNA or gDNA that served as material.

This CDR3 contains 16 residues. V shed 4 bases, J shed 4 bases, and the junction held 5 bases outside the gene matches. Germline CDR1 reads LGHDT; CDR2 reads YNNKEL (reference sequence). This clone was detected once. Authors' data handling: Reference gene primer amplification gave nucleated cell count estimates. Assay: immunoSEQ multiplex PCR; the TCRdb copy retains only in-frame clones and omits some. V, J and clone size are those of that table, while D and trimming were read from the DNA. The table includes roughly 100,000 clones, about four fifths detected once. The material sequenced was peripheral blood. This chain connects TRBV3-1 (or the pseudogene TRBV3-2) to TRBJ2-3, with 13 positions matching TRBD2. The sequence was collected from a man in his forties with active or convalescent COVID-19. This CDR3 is CASSPGTSGEADTQYF. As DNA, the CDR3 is TGTGCCAGCAGCCCCGGGACTAGCGGGGAGGCAGATACGCAGTATTTT.